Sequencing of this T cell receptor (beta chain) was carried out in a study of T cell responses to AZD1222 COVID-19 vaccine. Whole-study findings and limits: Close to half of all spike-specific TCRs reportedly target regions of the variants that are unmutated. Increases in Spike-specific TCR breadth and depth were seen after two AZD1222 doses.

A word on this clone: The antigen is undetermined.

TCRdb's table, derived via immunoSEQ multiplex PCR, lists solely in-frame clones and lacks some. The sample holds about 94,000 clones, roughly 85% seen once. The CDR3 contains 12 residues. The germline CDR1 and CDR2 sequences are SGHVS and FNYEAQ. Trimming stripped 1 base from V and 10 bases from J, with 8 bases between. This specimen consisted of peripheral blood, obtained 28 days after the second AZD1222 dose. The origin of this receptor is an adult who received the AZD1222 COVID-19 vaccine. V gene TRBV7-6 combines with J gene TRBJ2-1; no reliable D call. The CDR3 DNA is TGTGCCAGCAGCTTAGGAAGGTCAGAGCAGTTCTTC. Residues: CASSLGRSEQFF.